Shown below are 5 T cell receptor beta chains from a single sample sequenced in a study of CD4+ T cells in melanoma. Measured with immunoSEQ multiplex PCR; TCRdb has only the in-frame clones, and not every one. The top ten hold roughly 25% of the sample, which has 9,500 or so clones, 50% to 65% seen once. Sequencing was done on a sample of cells from a culture (not recorded whether cultured in vitro). The receptor set was obtained from a human donor with melanoma.

The chain couples TRBV5-5 to TRBJ1-2; TRBD1 might be the D (5 bases). Germline loops: CDR1 SGHKS, CDR2 YYEKEE (reference sequence). V lost 4 bases to trimming and J lost 2 bases, with 12 bases between them. The CDR3 loop spans 14 amino acids. CDR3 sequence: CASSTPGGNYGYTF. The CDR3 DNA reads TGTGCCAGCAGCACCCCCGGGGGGAACTATGGCTACACCTTC. Full variable domain (missing parts from reference TRBV5-5 and TRBJ1-2): DAGVTQSPTHLIKTRGQQVTLRCSPISGHKSVSWYQQVLGQGPQFIFQYYEKEERGRGNFPDRFSARQFPNYSSELNVNALLLGDSALYLCASSTPGGNYGYTFGSGTRLTVV.

The chain joins TRBV10-1 to TRBJ2-5, with D unresolved. Germline V CDR1 and CDR2: WNHNN, SYGVQD (reference sequence). The CDR3 runs 14 residues. V was cut by 5 bases and J by 1 base, with 11 bases left in between. The CDR3 coding sequence is TGCGCCAGCAGTCCCGCGGCCACCCAAGAGACCCAGTACTTC. As protein: CASSPAATQETQYF.

The V call is TRBV30, the J call TRBJ2-6; 10 bases fit TRBD2. Germline loops: CDR1 GTSNPN, CDR2 SVGIG (reference sequence). The CDR3 is 19 amino acids. V was clipped by 5 bases and J by 0 bases; unmatched bases: 13. Written as DNA, the CDR3 is TGTGCCTGGGAGGAGGGTATAGCGGGGGGCATCTCTGGGGCCAACGTCCTGACTTTC. Its translation: CAWEEGIAGGISGANVLTF.

The chain uses TRBV7-3 and TRBJ2-3; perhaps TRBD2 as D (6 bases). The V end lost 5 bases, the J end lost 5 bases, and 11 bases lay between the germline ends. There are 13 residues in the CDR3. Per the germline V gene, CDR1 is SGHTA and CDR2 is FQGTGA. The CDR3 bases are TGTGCCAGCAGCGTGTCTAGCGTAGATACGCAGTATTTT. Translated, it gives CASSVSSVDTQYF.

This chain connects TRBV12-5 to TRBJ2-3, with D tentatively TRBD1 or TRBD2 (5 bases each). Trimming pared 7 bases from V and 0 bases from J, leaving 14 bases between. The CDR3 sequence is 15 residues long. Germline V lookup: CDR1 LGHNT, CDR2 FRNRAP. The chain's CDR3 is CASALLGTSTDTQYF. CDR3 DNA: TGTGCTAGTGCCCTGCTAGGGACCAGCACAGATACGCAGTATTTT.